This T cell receptor beta chain was captured in a study of blood T cell repertoires in COVID-19. Whole-study context: The origin of the acute and convalescent COVID-19 samples was the United States, Italy and Spain. PBMCs, B-cell-depleted T cells, or T cells provided the cDNA or gDNA that made up the material.

V was pared by 8 bases and J by 2 bases, with 9 bases of the junction left unmatched. Germline-derived CDR1 and CDR2 are GTSNPN and SVGIG (reference sequence). The CDR3 is made up of 14 amino acids. Residents of 24 US areas, aged roughly 18 to 89 years, made up the participants. Authors' methods: Amplifying reference gene primers gave estimates of nucleated cell counts. Only in-frame clones appear in the TCRdb table, and some are missing; sequencing was by immunoSEQ multiplex PCR. The V and J calls and the clone size are those of that table, but D and trimming were determined from the DNA. The table records 250,000 to 300,000 clones, approximately 91% of them present only once.

The sequenced sample consisted of PBMCs or T cells enriched from blood (not recorded which). The chain links TRBV30 to TRBJ2-1; 7 bases are shared with TRBD2. The clonotype comes from a human donor in a cohort exposed to, infected with or recovered from COVID-19 (not recorded which). The donor label of this sample is uncertain. The CDR3 protein is CAGHRDYTYNEQFF. The CDR3 DNA reads TGTGCCGGTCACCGGGACTACACCTACAATGAGCAGTTCTTC.